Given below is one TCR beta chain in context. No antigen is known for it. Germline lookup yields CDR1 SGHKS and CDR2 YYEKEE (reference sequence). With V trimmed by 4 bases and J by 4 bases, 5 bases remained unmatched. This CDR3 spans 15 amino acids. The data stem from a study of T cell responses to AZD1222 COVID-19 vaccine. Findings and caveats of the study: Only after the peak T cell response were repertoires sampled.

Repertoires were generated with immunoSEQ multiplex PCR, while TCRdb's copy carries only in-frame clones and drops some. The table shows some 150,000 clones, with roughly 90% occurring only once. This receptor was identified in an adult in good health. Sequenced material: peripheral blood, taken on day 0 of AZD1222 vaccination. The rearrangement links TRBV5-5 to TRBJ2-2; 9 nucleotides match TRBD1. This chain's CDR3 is CASSRDRVSTGELFF. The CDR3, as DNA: TGTGCCAGCAGCCGGGACAGGGTGAGCACCGGGGAGCTGTTTTTT.